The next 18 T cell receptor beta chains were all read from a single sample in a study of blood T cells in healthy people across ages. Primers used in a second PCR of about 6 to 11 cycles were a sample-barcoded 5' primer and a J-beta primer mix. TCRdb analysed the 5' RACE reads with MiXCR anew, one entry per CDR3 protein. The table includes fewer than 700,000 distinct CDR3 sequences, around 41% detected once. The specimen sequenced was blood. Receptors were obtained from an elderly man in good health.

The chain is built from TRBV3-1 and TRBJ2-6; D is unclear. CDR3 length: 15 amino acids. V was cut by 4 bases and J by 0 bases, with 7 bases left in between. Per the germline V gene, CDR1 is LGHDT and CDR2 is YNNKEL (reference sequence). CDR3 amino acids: CASSRTDSGANVLTF. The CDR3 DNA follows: TGTGCCAGCAGCCGCACGGACTCTGGGGCCAACGTCCTGACTTTC.

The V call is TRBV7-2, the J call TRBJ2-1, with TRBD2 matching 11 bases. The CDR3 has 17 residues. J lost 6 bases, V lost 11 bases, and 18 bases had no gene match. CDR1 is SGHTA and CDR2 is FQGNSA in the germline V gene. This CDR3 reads CAGVTGLAEGGFNEQFF. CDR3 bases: TGTGCCGGTGTTACGGGACTAGCGGAGGGGGGGTTCAATGAGCAGTTCTTC.

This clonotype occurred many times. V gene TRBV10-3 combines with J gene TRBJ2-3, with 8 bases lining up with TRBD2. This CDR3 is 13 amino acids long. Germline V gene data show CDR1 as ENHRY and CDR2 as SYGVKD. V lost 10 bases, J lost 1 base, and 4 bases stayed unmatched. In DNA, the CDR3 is TGTGCCACCCGAGCGGGGGGCACAGATACGCAGTATTTT. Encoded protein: CATRAGGTDTQYF.

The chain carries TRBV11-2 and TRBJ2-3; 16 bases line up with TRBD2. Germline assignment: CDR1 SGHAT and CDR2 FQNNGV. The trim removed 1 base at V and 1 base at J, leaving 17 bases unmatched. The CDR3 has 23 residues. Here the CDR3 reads CASSLVPYVKGLAGGRGTDTQYF. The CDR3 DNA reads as TGTGCCAGCAGCTTAGTTCCTTATGTCAAGGGACTAGCGGGAGGGCGAGGCACAGATACGCAGTATTTT.

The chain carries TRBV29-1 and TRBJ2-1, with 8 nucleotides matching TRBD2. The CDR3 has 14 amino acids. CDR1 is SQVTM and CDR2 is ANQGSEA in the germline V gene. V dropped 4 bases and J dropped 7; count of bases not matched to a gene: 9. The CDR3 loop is CSVVPGGPGNEQFF. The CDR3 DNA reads TGCAGCGTTGTCCCGGGAGGGCCAGGAAATGAGCAGTTCTTC.

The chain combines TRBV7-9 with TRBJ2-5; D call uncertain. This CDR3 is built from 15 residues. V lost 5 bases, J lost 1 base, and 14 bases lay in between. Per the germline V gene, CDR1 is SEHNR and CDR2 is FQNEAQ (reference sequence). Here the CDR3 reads CASSPTPGTQETQYF. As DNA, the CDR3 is TGTGCCAGCAGCCCTACTCCCGGAACCCAAGAGACCCAGTACTTC.

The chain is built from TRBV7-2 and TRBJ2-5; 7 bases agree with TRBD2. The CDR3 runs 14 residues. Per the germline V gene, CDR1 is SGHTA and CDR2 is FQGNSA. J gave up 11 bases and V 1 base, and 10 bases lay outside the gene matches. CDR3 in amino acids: CASSLEAGRGEQYF. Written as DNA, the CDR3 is TGTGCCAGCAGCTTAGAAGCGGGGAGAGGTGAGCAGTACTTC.

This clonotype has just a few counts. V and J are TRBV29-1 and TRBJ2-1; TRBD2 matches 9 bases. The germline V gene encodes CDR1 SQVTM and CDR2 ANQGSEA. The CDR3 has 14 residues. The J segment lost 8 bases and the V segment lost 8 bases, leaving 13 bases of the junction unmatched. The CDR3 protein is CSPRTSAMGDEQFF. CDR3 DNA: TGCAGCCCCAGGACTAGCGCGATGGGTGATGAGCAGTTCTTC.

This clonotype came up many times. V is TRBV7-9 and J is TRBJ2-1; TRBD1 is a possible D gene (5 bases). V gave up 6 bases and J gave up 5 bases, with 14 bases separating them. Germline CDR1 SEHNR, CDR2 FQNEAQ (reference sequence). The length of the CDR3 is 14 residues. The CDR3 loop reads CASSPQGTHNEQFF. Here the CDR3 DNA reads TGTGCCAGCAGTCCCCAGGGTACCCACAATGAGCAGTTCTTC. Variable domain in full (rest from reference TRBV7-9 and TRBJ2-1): DTGVSQNPRHKITKRGQNVTFRCDPISEHNRLYWYRQTLGQGPEFLTYFQNEAQLEKSRLLSDRFSAERPKGSFSTLEIQRTEQGDSAMYLCASSPQGTHNEQFFGPGTRLTVL.

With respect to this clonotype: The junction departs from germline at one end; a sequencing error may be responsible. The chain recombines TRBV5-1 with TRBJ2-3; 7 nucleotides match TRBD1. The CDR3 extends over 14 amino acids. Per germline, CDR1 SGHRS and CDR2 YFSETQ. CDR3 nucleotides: TGCGCCAGCAGCTCCGGGACAGTCACAGATACGCGGTATTTT. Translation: CASSSGTVTDTRYF.

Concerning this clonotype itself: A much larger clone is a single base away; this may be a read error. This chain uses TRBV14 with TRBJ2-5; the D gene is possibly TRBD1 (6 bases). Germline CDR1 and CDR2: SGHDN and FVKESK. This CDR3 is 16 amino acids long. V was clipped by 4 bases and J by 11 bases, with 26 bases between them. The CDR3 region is CASSRRQAGLYNEQYF. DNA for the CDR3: TGTGCCAGCAGCCGTCGACAGGCGGGCCTTTACAATGAGCAGTACTTC.

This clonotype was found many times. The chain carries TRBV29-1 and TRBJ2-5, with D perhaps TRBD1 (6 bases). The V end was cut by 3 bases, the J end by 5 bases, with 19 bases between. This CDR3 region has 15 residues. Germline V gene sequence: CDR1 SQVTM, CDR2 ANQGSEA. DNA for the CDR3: TGCAGCGTTGATTTCGGGACACCGGGCGGGGAGACCCAGTACTTC. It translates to CSVDFGTPGGETQYF.

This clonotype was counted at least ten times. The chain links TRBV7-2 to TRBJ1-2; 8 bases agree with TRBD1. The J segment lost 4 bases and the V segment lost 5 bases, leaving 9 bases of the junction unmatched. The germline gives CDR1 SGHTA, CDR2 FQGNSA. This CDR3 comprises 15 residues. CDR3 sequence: CASSPRTGLFYGYTF. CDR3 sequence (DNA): TGTGCCAGCAGCCCACGGACAGGGCTCTTCTATGGCTACACCTTC.

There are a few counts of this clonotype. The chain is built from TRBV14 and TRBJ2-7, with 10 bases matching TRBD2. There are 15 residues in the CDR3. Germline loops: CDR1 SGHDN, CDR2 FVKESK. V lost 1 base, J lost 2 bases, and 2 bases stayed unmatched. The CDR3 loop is CASSQGAGGTYEQYF. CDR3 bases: TGTGCCAGCAGCCAAGGAGCGGGAGGGACCTACGAGCAGTACTTC.

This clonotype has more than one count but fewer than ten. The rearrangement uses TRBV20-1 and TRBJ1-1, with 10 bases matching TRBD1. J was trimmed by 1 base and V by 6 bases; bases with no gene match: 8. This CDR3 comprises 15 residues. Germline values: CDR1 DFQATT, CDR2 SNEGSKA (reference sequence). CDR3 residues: CSARWDRGGNTEAFF. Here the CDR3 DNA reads TGCAGTGCAAGATGGGACAGGGGCGGGAACACTGAAGCTTTCTTT.

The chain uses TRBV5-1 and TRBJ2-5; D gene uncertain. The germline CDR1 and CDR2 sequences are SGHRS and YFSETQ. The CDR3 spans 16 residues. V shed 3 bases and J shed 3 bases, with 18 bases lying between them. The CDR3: CASSSSPAGGEETQYF. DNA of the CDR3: TGCGCCAGCAGCTCCAGTCCTGCAGGTGGAGAAGAGACCCAGTACTTC.

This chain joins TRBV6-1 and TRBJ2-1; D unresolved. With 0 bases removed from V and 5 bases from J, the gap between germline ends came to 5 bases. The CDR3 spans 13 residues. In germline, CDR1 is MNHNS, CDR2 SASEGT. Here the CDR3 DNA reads TGTGCCAGCAGTGAAGCCCGGAACAATGAGCAGTTCTTC. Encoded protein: CASSEARNNEQFF.

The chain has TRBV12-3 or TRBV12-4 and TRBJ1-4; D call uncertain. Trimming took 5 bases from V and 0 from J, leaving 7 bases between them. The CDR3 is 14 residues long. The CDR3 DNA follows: TGTGCCAGCAGTCAGAGCCCAACTAATGAAAAACTGTTTTTT. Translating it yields CASSQSPTNEKLFF.